One and the same sample provided the 20 T cell receptor beta chains below, sequenced in a study of shared clonotypes between healthy human individuals (dated by TCRdb to 2018 to 2021). The library was produced with the immunoSEQ multiplex PCR assay. TCRdb limited this immuneACCESS table to in-frame rearrangements with V and J called. A share of clones is missing; checked studies link under half to unresolved V genes, and the rest is unexplained. Here the sample has 850,000 to 1,200,000 clones; under 80% occur a single time. The ten largest make up about 1.5% of the sample. Sequencing used memory CD4+ T cells sorted from blood. This sample's cell subset or site label indicates: CD45RA-negative fraction. These receptor sequences come from a man aged 18 to 35 in good health.

The J gene is TRBJ1-6, the V gene TRBV7-2; 12 nucleotides line up with TRBD1. V shed 8 bases, J shed 4 bases, and the junction held 6 bases outside the gene matches. The V gene's germline CDR1 is SGHTA and CDR2 FQGNSA. The CDR3 runs to 16 residues. Here the CDR3 reads CASRDRGRGYNSPLHF. The CDR3 region has the DNA TGTGCCAGCCGGGACAGGGGGCGCGGTTATAATTCACCCCTCCACTTT.

The CDR3 sequence: CAISESQGQAVHTF. DNA of the CDR3: TGTGCCATCAGTGAGTCCCAGGGACAGGCGGTACACACCTTC. The V and J genes are TRBV10-3 and TRBJ1-2; 8 nucleotides align to TRBD1. V gave up 0 bases and J gave up 12 bases; unmatched junction bases: 9. This CDR3 comprises 14 residues. Germline lookup yields CDR1 ENHRY and CDR2 SYGVKD.

The rearrangement joins TRBV7-2 to TRBJ2-1, with 7 bases aligning to TRBD1. CDR1 and CDR2 from the germline V gene are SGHTA and FQGNSA. CDR3 length equals 14 residues. Unmatched junction bases numbered 5, after V lost 5 bases and J lost 4 bases. CDR3 residues: CASSAGTAYNEQFF. The CDR3 region has the DNA TGTGCCAGCAGCGCAGGGACAGCTTACAATGAGCAGTTCTTC.

The chain carries TRBV30 and TRBJ1-1; possibly TRBD1 for D (6 bases). The CDR3 has 13 amino acids. V lost 0 bases, J lost 10 bases, and 15 bases lay in between. In germline, CDR1 is GTSNPN, CDR2 SVGIG (reference sequence). The CDR3 here is CAWSVNRGAGAFF. Here the CDR3 DNA reads TGTGCCTGGAGTGTAAACCGGGGGGCTGGAGCTTTCTTT. The full variable domain, its missing parts supplied by reference TRBV30 and TRBJ1-1, is SQTIHQWPATLVQPVGSPLSLECTVEGTSNPNLYWYRQAAGRGLQLLFYSVGIGQISSEVPQNLSASRPQDRQFILSSKKLLLSDSGFYLCAWSVNRGAGAFFGQGTRLTVV.

V usage is TRBV5-6 and J usage is TRBJ1-1; D not resolved. The V and J ends lost 0 bases and 5 bases respectively, with 8 bases between them. CDR1 is SGHDT and CDR2 is YYEEEE in the germline V gene. CDR3 length: 13 residues. CDR3 region: CASSLVHNTEAFF. CDR3 DNA sequence: TGTGCCAGCAGCTTGGTTCATAATACTGAAGCTTTCTTT.

This clone was detected a few times. Other DNA variants within this sample encode the same CDR3. The J gene is TRBJ1-2, the V gene TRBV27, with D hard to call. Trimming removed 6 bases at V and 8 bases at J, with 16 bases between. CDR1 MNHEY and CDR2 SMNVEV come from the germline V gene (reference sequence). CDR3 length: 13 residues. CDR3 sequence: CASSSRGVYGYTF. As DNA, the CDR3 is TGTGCCAGCAGCTCCCGGGGAGTCTACGGCTACACCTTC.

V gene TRBV7-6 combines with J gene TRBJ2-5, with D perhaps matching TRBD1 (6 bases). This CDR3 has 13 amino acids. CDR1 and CDR2 (germline): SGHVS, FNYEAQ. V dropped 5 bases and J dropped 5 bases, with 12 bases sitting between them. In DNA form, the CDR3 reads TGTGCCAGCAGCCCCTTAAGGGGGGAGACCCAGTACTTC. Its translation: CASSPLRGETQYF.

This clone has ten or more counts. V is TRBV18 and J is TRBJ1-6, with D hard to call. The CDR3 runs 19 residues. From germline, CDR1 is KGHSH and CDR2 LQKENI. V lost 3 bases to trimming and J lost 0 bases, with 18 bases between them. CDR3 sequence (DNA): TGTGCCAGCTCACCCCTCGGGCACGACGGAAGCTCCTATAATTCACCCCTCCACTTT. Its protein is CASSPLGHDGSSYNSPLHF.

V is TRBV7-6 and J is TRBJ2-1, with D perhaps TRBD2 (6 bases). The germline V gene encodes CDR1 SGHVS and CDR2 FNYEAQ. The germline V and J ends were trimmed by 1 base and 7 bases, with 14 bases remaining between them. The CDR3 sequence is 15 residues long. The CDR3 nucleotides are TGTGCCAGCAGCTTAGTCGGTCTAGCGCATAATGAGCAGTTCTTC. Translated: CASSLVGLAHNEQFF. Looking up the rest from reference TRBV7-6 and TRBJ2-1 gives the full variable domain: GAGVSQSPRYKVTKRGQDVALRCDPISGHVSLYWYRQALGQGPEFLTYFNYEAQQDKSGLPNDRFSAERPEGSISTLTIQRTEQRDSAMYRCASSLVGLAHNEQFFGPGTRLTVL.

This clone was observed a single time. The rearrangement links TRBV5-1 to TRBJ2-3; 10 bases map to TRBD2. The trim removed 1 base at V and 2 bases at J, leaving 4 bases unmatched. The germline gives CDR1 SGHRS, CDR2 YFSETQ. The CDR3 length is 16 residues. The CDR3 DNA follows: TGCGCCAGCAGCTTGACTAGCGGGATGTACACAGATACGCAGTATTTT. Encoded protein: CASSLTSGMYTDTQYF.

The CDR3 coding sequence is TGTGCCAGCAGCCTTGGGACTAGCACAGATACGCAGTATTTT. Amino acid sequence: CASSLGTSTDTQYF. This chain joins TRBV5-4 and TRBJ2-3; a possible D gene is TRBD2 (6 bases). Germline assignment: CDR1 SGHNT and CDR2 YYREEE (reference sequence). The CDR3 has 14 amino acids. The V end was cut by 4 bases, the J end by 0 bases, with 9 bases between.

The V and J genes are TRBV30 and TRBJ1-5; TRBD1 is a possible D gene (5 bases). CDR3 size: 15 residues. Germline-derived CDR1 and CDR2 are GTSNPN and SVGIG (reference sequence). Deletions cut 3 bases from V and 4 bases from J, with 16 bases between. CDR3 region: CAWSPGTLLNQPQHF. Here the CDR3 DNA reads TGTGCCTGGAGCCCCGGGACCCTCCTTAATCAGCCCCAGCATTTT.

The chain combines TRBV5-1 with TRBJ2-1; TRBD2 might be the D (6 bases). The ends were cut back, 7 bases at V and 5 bases at J, with 13 bases in the middle. CDR1 SGHRS and CDR2 YFSETQ come from the germline V gene. CDR3 length equals 13 residues. The CDR3 reads CASQPLANNEQFF. DNA of the CDR3: TGCGCCAGCCAACCACTAGCTAACAATGAGCAGTTCTTC.

This sequence joins TRBV28 and TRBJ1-1; D might be TRBD1 (5 bases). CDR3 size: 14 residues. Trimming stripped 5 bases from V and 1 base from J, with 11 bases between. Germline CDR1 MDHEN, CDR2 SYDVKM. Written as DNA, the CDR3 is TGTGCCAGCAGTGGGGGAAAGAGGAACACTGAAGCTTTCTTT. Amino acids: CASSGGKRNTEAFF.

The rearrangement links TRBV19 to TRBJ1-5; 7 bases line up with TRBD1. This CDR3 region has 15 residues. The ends lost 7 bases at V and 6 bases at J; junction bases unmatched: 12. Germline-derived CDR1 and CDR2 are LNHDA and SQIVND (reference sequence). The CDR3 region is CASNYLGTASQPQHF. The CDR3 region has the DNA TGTGCCAGTAACTATCTCGGGACAGCTAGTCAGCCCCAGCATTTT. Supplemented by reference TRBV19 and TRBJ1-5, the full variable domain reads DGGITQSPKYLFRKEGQNVTLSCEQNLNHDAMYWYRQDPGQGLRLIYYSQIVNDFQKGDIAEGYSVSREKKESFPLTVTSAQKNPTAFYLCASNYLGTASQPQHFGDGTRLSIL.

The genes are TRBV18 and TRBJ1-1; D uncertain. Germline CDR1 and CDR2: KGHSH and LQKENI. This CDR3 is built from 16 residues. V shed 3 bases and J shed 0 bases, with 14 bases lying between them. The CDR3 bases are TGTGCCAGCTCACCGTGGGGTAGAAGCATGAACACTGAAGCTTTCTTT. Translating gives CASSPWGRSMNTEAFF.

The rearrangement joins TRBV11-3 to TRBJ2-5; 8 bases map to TRBD1. The DNA end is a closer match to TRBJ2-7, so the J assignment may be wrong. CDR1 SGHNT and CDR2 YENEEA come from the germline V gene. This CDR3 has 15 amino acids. CDR3 bases: TGTGCCAGCAGCTTGGGTGAACAGGGGGTCTACGAGCAGTACTTC. Protein sequence: CASSLGEQGVYEQYF.

As to this clone: Other DNA sequences in this sample translate to the same CDR3. The J gene is TRBJ1-1, the V gene TRBV5-8; D is uncertain. The CDR3 runs 12 residues. The ends were cut back, 1 base at V and 2 bases at J, with 3 bases in the middle. Germline CDR1 is SGHTS and CDR2 is YDEGEE. The CDR3 loop is CASSLLNTEAFF. The CDR3 DNA reads TGTGCCAGCAGCTTGCTCAACACTGAAGCTTTCTTT.

The chain combines TRBV11-1 with TRBJ2-7; 10 bases match TRBD1. The germline V gene encodes CDR1 SGHAT and CDR2 FQDESV (reference sequence). V trimming: 1 base; J trimming: 3 bases; junction bases outside the gene matches: 0. This CDR3 comprises 14 residues. Written as DNA, the CDR3 is TGTGCCAGCAGCTTAGGGACAGGGGGCTACGAGCAGTACTTC. Translating it yields CASSLGTGGYEQYF.

Comment on this clone: Other DNA sequences within the sample encode an identical CDR3. V usage is TRBV5-1 and J usage is TRBJ2-3, with D unresolved. With 0 bases removed from V and 2 bases from J, the gap between germline ends came to 7 bases. CDR1 SGHRS and CDR2 YFSETQ come from the germline V gene. There are 14 residues in the CDR3. CDR3: CASSLAADTDTQYF. The CDR3 coding sequence is TGCGCCAGCAGCTTGGCGGCGGACACAGATACGCAGTATTTT.